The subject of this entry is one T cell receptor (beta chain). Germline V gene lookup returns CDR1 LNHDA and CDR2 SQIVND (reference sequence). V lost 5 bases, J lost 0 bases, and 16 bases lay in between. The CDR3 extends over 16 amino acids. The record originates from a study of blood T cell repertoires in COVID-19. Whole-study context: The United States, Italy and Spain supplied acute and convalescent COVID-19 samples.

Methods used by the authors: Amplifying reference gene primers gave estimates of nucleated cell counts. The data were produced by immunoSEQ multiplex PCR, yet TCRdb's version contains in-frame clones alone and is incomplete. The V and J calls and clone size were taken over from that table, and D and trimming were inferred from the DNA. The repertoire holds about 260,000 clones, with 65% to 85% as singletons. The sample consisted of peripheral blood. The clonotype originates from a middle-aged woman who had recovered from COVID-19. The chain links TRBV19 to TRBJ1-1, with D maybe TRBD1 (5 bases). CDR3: CASSSMRGPMNTEAFF. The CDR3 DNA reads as TGTGCCAGTAGTTCCATGCGGGGCCCGATGAACACTGAAGCTTTCTTT.